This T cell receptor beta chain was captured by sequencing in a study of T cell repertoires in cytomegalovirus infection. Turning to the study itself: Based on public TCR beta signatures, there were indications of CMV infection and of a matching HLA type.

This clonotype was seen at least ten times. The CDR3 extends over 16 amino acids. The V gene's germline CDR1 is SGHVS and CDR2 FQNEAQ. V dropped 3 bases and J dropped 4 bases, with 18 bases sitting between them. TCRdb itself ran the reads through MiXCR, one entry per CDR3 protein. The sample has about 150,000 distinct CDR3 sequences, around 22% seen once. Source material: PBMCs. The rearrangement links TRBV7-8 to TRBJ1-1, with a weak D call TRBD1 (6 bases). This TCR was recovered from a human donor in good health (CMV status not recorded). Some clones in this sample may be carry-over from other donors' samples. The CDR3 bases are TGTGCCAGCAGCTTTTACGGGGGCTCGTCGACCACTGAAGCTTTCTTT. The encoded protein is CASSFYGGSSTTEAFF.